These 32 T cell receptor beta chains share one sample of origin, sequenced in a study of shared clonotypes between healthy human individuals. Assay used: immunoSEQ multiplex PCR; TCRdb lists only in-frame clones, some missing. The sample holds around 500,000 clones, around 78% seen once. Sample: PBMCs. Receptor source: a woman aged 40-49 years in good health. Some clones in this sample may be carry-over from other donors' samples.

This clone was counted between two and nine times. V and J are TRBV27 and TRBJ2-3; no reliable D call. The V end was cut by 2 bases, the J end by 0 bases, with 6 bases between. The CDR3 runs 14 residues. Germline CDR1 reads MNHEY; CDR2 reads SMNVEV (reference sequence). CDR3 DNA sequence: TGTGCCAGCAGTTTACGGGCGAGCACAGATACGCAGTATTTT. Encoded protein: CASSLRASTDTQYF.

This clone was found once. V usage is TRBV5-1 and J usage is TRBJ2-1; 12 bases are shared with TRBD2. Germline V CDR1 and CDR2: SGHRS, YFSETQ. Unmatched junction bases numbered 5, after V lost 5 bases and J lost 5 bases. The CDR3 extends over 15 amino acids. The CDR3 nucleotides read TGCGCCAGCAGTCCAAGACTAGCGGGAGACAATGAGCAGTTCTTC. It codes for CASSPRLAGDNEQFF.

As to this clone: One end of the junction does not line up with germline, which may come from a read error. This chain uses TRBV6-6 with TRBJ2-7; TRBD2 aligns across 8 bases. This CDR3 is 15 amino acids long. The V gene's germline CDR1 is MNHNY and CDR2 SVGAGI (reference sequence). The CDR3 nucleotides are TGTGCCATCAGTGACACTAGCGGAAACTCCTACGAGCAGTACTTC. Translation: CAISDTSGNSYEQYF.

The CDR3 DNA is TGTGCCAGCAGTTTGCTTAGCAGTCCACCTGGGCCCCAGCATTTT. Its protein is CASSLLSSPPGPQHF. The chain couples TRBV28 to TRBJ1-5; D is ambiguous. CDR3 length: 15 amino acids. The V end was cut by 3 bases, the J end by 9 bases, with 18 bases between. Per the germline V gene, CDR1 is MDHEN and CDR2 is SYDVKM.

A note on this clone: With a much larger clone just one base away, this may be a read error. The sample contains more than one DNA sequence encoding this CDR3. The chain combines TRBV7-9 with TRBJ2-3, with 8 bases lining up with TRBD2. From germline, CDR1 is SEHNR and CDR2 FQNEAQ (reference sequence). There are 14 residues in the CDR3. Here the CDR3 DNA reads TGCGCCAGCAGCTTTAGCGGGAACACAGATACGCAGTATTTT. Its protein is CASSFSGNTDTQYF.

This clone was found many times. The chain has TRBV28 and TRBJ1-3; 7 bases agree with TRBD1. The CDR3 runs to 16 residues. The germline gives CDR1 MDHEN, CDR2 SYDVKM. With 6 bases clipped from V and 0 bases from J, the junction kept 8 bases outside the gene matches. The CDR3 reads CASRHRRGRSGNTIYF. CDR3 DNA: TGTGCCAGCAGACACCGAAGGGGGCGCTCTGGAAACACCATATATTTT. Together with reference TRBV28 and TRBJ1-3, the CDR3 gives the full variable domain: DVKVTQSSRYLVKRTGEKVFLECVQDMDHENMFWYRQDPGLGLRLIYFSYDVKMKEKGDIPEGYSVSREKKERFSLILESASTNQTSMYLCASRHRRGRSGNTIYFGEGSWLTVV.

The chain combines TRBV7-2 with TRBJ2-7, with 15 bases that match TRBD2. Germline assignment: CDR1 SGHTA and CDR2 FQGNSA. The CDR3 spans 18 residues. Unmatched junction bases numbered 8, after V lost 1 base and J lost 4 bases. CDR3 bases: TGTGCCAGCAGCTTAGACGGACTAGCGGGAGGGCCCGGGTACGAGCAGTACTTC. Amino acid sequence: CASSLDGLAGGPGYEQYF.

This clone was seen at least ten times. A much larger clone is a single base away; this may be a read error. The same CDR3 can be traced to other DNA sequences in this sample. The chain links TRBV4-2 to TRBJ2-6, with D hard to call. This CDR3 comprises 15 residues. Trimming took 0 bases from V and 1 from J, leaving 4 bases between them. CDR1 is LGHNA, CDR2 YNFKEQ, per germline. In DNA, the CDR3 is TGTGCCAGCAGCCAAGAAGGGTCTGGGGCCAACGTCCTGACTTTC. Translated: CASSQEGSGANVLTF.

The chain employs TRBV5-1 and TRBJ2-3, with 8 bases fitting TRBD2. V gave up 1 base and J gave up 0 bases; unmatched junction bases: 4. The CDR3 totals 16 residues. CDR1 and CDR2 from the germline V gene are SGHRS and YFSETQ. The CDR3 is CASSLREGSSTDTQYF. DNA for the CDR3: TGCGCCAGCAGCTTGCGGGAGGGCTCTAGCACAGATACGCAGTATTTT.

The chain links TRBV27 to TRBJ2-3; 14 bases fit TRBD2. The CDR3 extends over 19 amino acids. Germline loops: CDR1 MNHEY, CDR2 SMNVEV (reference sequence). V shed 4 bases, J shed 5 bases, and the junction held 14 bases outside the gene matches. The CDR3 reads CASSSPGLAGAIGRDTQYF. The CDR3, as DNA: TGTGCCAGCAGTTCACCGGGACTAGCGGGAGCCATAGGTAGAGATACGCAGTATTTT.

This sequence joins TRBV6-6 and TRBJ2-1, with 7 bases aligning to TRBD1. Germline V CDR1 and CDR2: MNHNY, SVGAGI (reference sequence). This CDR3 is built from 12 residues. V was pared by 8 bases and J by 6 bases, with 4 bases of the junction left unmatched. In DNA form, the CDR3 reads TGTGCCAGCGGACAGGAGGTCAATGAGCAGTTCTTC. It is translated as CASGQEVNEQFF.

J is TRBJ2-5 and V is TRBV2, with 7 bases identical to TRBD1. Germline assignment: CDR1 SNHLY and CDR2 FYNNEI. The CDR3 consists of 14 residues. V gave up 5 bases and J gave up 1 base; unmatched junction bases: 4. The CDR3 nucleotides read TGTGCCAGCAGTAAGGGGACAGTCCAAGAGACCCAGTACTTC. Translation gives CASSKGTVQETQYF.

The genes are TRBV7-9 and TRBJ1-1; D gene uncertain. This CDR3 comprises 12 residues. The germline V and J ends were trimmed by 1 base and 11 bases, with 11 bases remaining between them. The germline V gene has CDR1 SEHNR and CDR2 FQNEAQ (reference sequence). In DNA form, the CDR3 reads TGTGCCAGCAGCTTAGATAGGCCGAGGGCTTTCTTT. Translation gives CASSLDRPRAFF.

Details on this clone: The identical CDR3 is also encoded by other nucleotide sequences in the sample. This rearrangement joins TRBV13 to TRBJ2-5, with TRBD2 matching 10 bases. The DNA end favors TRBJ2-7, so the J call may be wrong. Germline V gene data show CDR1 as PRHDT and CDR2 as FYEKMQ (reference sequence). The CDR3 covers 17 residues. The CDR3 here is CASSSTGTSGRGYEQYF. CDR3 in DNA: TGTGCCAGCAGCTCCACTGGGACCAGCGGGAGGGGTTACGAGCAGTACTTC.

This chain links TRBV28 with TRBJ1-1; no firm D call. Germline loops: CDR1 MDHEN, CDR2 SYDVKM. V was cut by 5 bases and J by 1 base, with 14 bases left in between. This CDR3 spans 15 amino acids. DNA of the CDR3: TGTGCCAGCAGTACCTGGGAACCCTGGAACACTGAAGCTTTCTTT. It codes for CASSTWEPWNTEAFF.

This clone showed up just a few times. J is TRBJ2-1 and V is TRBV2; 7 bases map to TRBD2. The CDR3 runs 15 residues. The V gene's germline CDR1 is SNHLY and CDR2 FYNNEI. Unmatched junction bases numbered 6, after V lost 6 bases and J lost 1 base. CDR3 DNA: TGTGCCAGCAGCCGAAGCGGGGATTCCTACAATGAGCAGTTCTTC. Amino acid sequence: CASSRSGDSYNEQFF.

This clone was counted once. The V and J genes are TRBV27 and TRBJ2-7; tentative D call: TRBD2 (6 bases). The V end was cut by 6 bases, the J end by 4 bases, with 13 bases between. Germline V gene sequence: CDR1 MNHEY, CDR2 SMNVEV (reference sequence). CDR3 size: 13 residues. This CDR3 is CASRLALDYEQYF. CDR3 sequence (DNA): TGTGCCAGCAGACTAGCCCTTGATTACGAGCAGTACTTC.

This clone came up once. The rearrangement uses TRBV30 and TRBJ2-5; 8 nucleotides agree with TRBD1. CDR1 and CDR2 from the germline V gene are GTSNPN and SVGIG (reference sequence). The CDR3 has 19 residues. V dropped 2 bases and J dropped 6; count of bases not matched to a gene: 23. Written as DNA, the CDR3 is TGTGCCTGGAGTCCCCCCAGGGGGCGCCGGGTACCGCTACAACAGACCCAGTACTTC. It specifies CAWSPPRGRRVPLQQTQYF.

Concerning this clone: The sample has other DNA sequences that encode this CDR3 too. Written as DNA, the CDR3 is TGTGCCAGCAGTTTATCGGGACAGGGGATCTACGAGCAGTACTTC. It yields the protein CASSLSGQGIYEQYF. The gene calls are TRBV28 and TRBJ2-7; 10 nucleotides line up with TRBD1. Germline trimming cut 1 base from V and 3 bases from J; bases unmatched to any gene: 3. Looked up from germline, CDR1 is MDHEN and CDR2 is SYDVKM. The CDR3 is 15 amino acids.

The rearrangement uses TRBV19 and TRBJ2-7; 7 bases line up with TRBD2. CDR1 and CDR2 (germline): LNHDA, SQIVND (reference sequence). This CDR3 spans 13 amino acids. Germline trimming cut 5 bases from V and 2 bases from J; bases unmatched to any gene: 3. The CDR3 spells CASSGGEPYEQYF. The CDR3 DNA reads as TGTGCCAGTAGTGGGGGGGAGCCCTACGAGCAGTACTTC.

In this sample, this clone turned up a few times. The V gene is TRBV13, the J gene TRBJ2-1; no clear D. The V and J ends lost 1 base and 4 bases respectively, with 11 bases between them. There are 15 residues in the CDR3. Germline V gene sequence: CDR1 PRHDT, CDR2 FYEKMQ (reference sequence). This CDR3 reads CASSLEKQKYNEQFF. The CDR3 bases are TGTGCCAGCAGCTTAGAGAAACAGAAATACAATGAGCAGTTCTTC.

Only a few counts were recorded for this clone. This sequence joins TRBV15 and TRBJ2-5, with a weak D call TRBD2 (7 bases). Germline assignment: CDR1 LNHNV and CDR2 YYDKDF (reference sequence). V was trimmed by 0 bases and J by 1 base, leaving 18 bases between them. The CDR3 length is 18 residues. In nucleotides, the CDR3 is TGTGCCACCAGCAGAGATCTGGGGGGGCTGGGGGTCCAAGAGACCCAGTACTTC. Translating it yields CATSRDLGGLGVQETQYF.

V usage is TRBV2 and J usage is TRBJ1-5, with D uncertain. Trimming stripped 4 bases from V and 1 base from J, with 8 bases between. Germline CDR1 reads SNHLY; CDR2 reads FYNNEI. The CDR3 runs 14 residues. The CDR3 DNA is TGTGCCAGCAGTGGATTGGACAGCAATCAGCCCCAGCATTTT. Translated, it gives CASSGLDSNQPQHF.

J is TRBJ2-2 and V is TRBV28; D gene uncertain. The CDR3 consists of 13 residues. The ends were cut back, 7 bases at V and 4 bases at J, with 10 bases in the middle. Germline loops: CDR1 MDHEN, CDR2 SYDVKM. In DNA, the CDR3 is TGTGCCAGCACCCTAACTATCACCGGGGAGCTGTTTTTT. Protein product: CASTLTITGELFF.

In this sample, this clone turned up a few times. The V call is TRBV6-1, the J call TRBJ1-1; no firm D call. The CDR3 is 11 amino acids. Germline V gene lookup returns CDR1 MNHNS and CDR2 SASEGT. Trimming stripped 8 bases from V and 1 base from J, with 5 bases between. CDR3 protein: CASEENTEAFF. DNA for the CDR3: TGTGCCAGCGAAGAGAACACTGAAGCTTTCTTT.

V gene TRBV28 combines with J gene TRBJ1-4, with unresolved D. With 2 bases removed from V and 1 base from J, the gap between germline ends came to 11 bases. Germline CDR1 reads MDHEN; CDR2 reads SYDVKM. This CDR3 region has 16 residues. The CDR3 DNA follows: TGTGCCAGCAGTTTACGGCAGCTTGGAACTAATGAAAAACTGTTTTTT. Encoded protein: CASSLRQLGTNEKLFF.

This clone was seen a handful of times. The chain uses TRBV5-1 and TRBJ2-1; D is ambiguous. V lost 0 bases to trimming and J lost 2 bases, with 9 bases between them. There are 15 residues in the CDR3. Germline values: CDR1 SGHRS, CDR2 YFSETQ. The CDR3 bases are TGCGCCAGCAGCTTGGGCGGTCAGACCTACAATGAGCAGTTCTTC. This sequence encodes CASSLGGQTYNEQFF.

The sample holds one count of this clone. CDR3 amino acids: CASKRGGGQDTEAFF. DNA for the CDR3: TGCGCCAGCAAGAGGGGCGGGGGGCAGGACACTGAAGCTTTCTTT. The V gene is TRBV5-1, the J gene TRBJ1-1; D may be TRBD1 (6 bases). This CDR3 spans 15 amino acids. Germline CDR1 reads SGHRS; CDR2 reads YFSETQ. V gave up 6 bases and J gave up 3 bases, with 18 bases separating them.

This clone has ten or more counts. The chain recombines TRBV7-3 with TRBJ2-1; 7 bases agree with TRBD1. V lost 2 bases and J lost 6; bases outside the gene matches: 16. This CDR3 spans 18 amino acids. In germline, CDR1 is SGHTA, CDR2 FQGTGA. The CDR3 DNA is TGTGCCAGCAGCTTAGGGAGACAGGGAGTTCCAACAGGCAATGAGCAGTTCTTC. Residues: CASSLGRQGVPTGNEQFF.

V usage is TRBV6-5 and J usage is TRBJ2-5; maybe TRBD1 (5 bases). Between the trimmed V and J ends, which lost 10 bases and 4 bases, there was a span of 16 bases. This CDR3 has 13 amino acids. Germline V gives CDR1 MNHEY, CDR2 SVGAGI. The DNA for the CDR3 is TGTGCCACTCGGACATCCATGGGAGAGACCCAGTACTTC. Its protein product is CATRTSMGETQYF.

This clone was seen more than once but under ten times. The sample holds other DNA sequences that translate to the same CDR3. V usage is TRBV11-2 and J usage is TRBJ2-7; 8 positions match TRBD1. The germline CDR1 and CDR2 sequences are SGHAT and FQNNGV. V lost 1 base to trimming and J lost 3 bases; unmatched junction nucleotides: 2. CDR3 length: 14 residues. The CDR3 DNA reads as TGTGCCAGCAGCTTAGGACAGGGGCTCTACGAGCAGTACTTC. As protein: CASSLGQGLYEQYF.

V gene TRBV4-1 combines with J gene TRBJ1-5, with D maybe TRBD1 (6 bases). CDR3 length: 16 residues. From germline, CDR1 is MGHRA and CDR2 YSYEKL. Trimming cost V 0 bases and J 0 bases, with 9 bases left between them. CDR3 amino acids: CASSQEGGYSNQPQHF. CDR3 sequence (DNA): TGCGCCAGCAGCCAAGAAGGGGGATATAGCAATCAGCCCCAGCATTTT.